A selection of T cell receptor beta chains follows, all from one sample in a study of Graves' ophthalmopathy and Graves' hyperthyroidism. TCRdb passed the multiplex PCR reads through MiXCR, listing each CDR3 protein once. This repertoire shows roughly 610,000 distinct CDR3 sequences, 20% to 25% found once; its top ten account for more than 5.5%. The sequenced sample consisted of peripheral blood. These receptors came from a woman younger than 30 with stable Graves' hyperthyroidism. Some clones in this sample may be carry-over from other donors' samples. Both conserved end residues are part of each CDR3. Fields, in order: J gene, V gene, clone size, D gene, CDR3 DNA, CDR3 protein. D genes are given only for firm matches. Where a row states a size, it is once, few, many or the class of an expanded clone; other rows omit it.

>TRBJ2-4|TRBV15|many|TRBD2
TGTGCCACCAGACCTTCGGGGGGGGGAACATTGATAGCCAAAAACATTCAGTACTTC
CATRPSGGGTLIAKNIQYF
>TRBJ2-7|TRBV6-2/TRBV6-3|many|-
TGTGCCAGCAGCAAAGGGATGGTCGGCGCCTACGAGCAGTACTTC
CASSKGMVGAYEQYF
>TRBJ2-5|TRBV28|many|-
TGTGCCACCGTGGCACTTTCGTTACAAGAGACCCAGTACTTC
CATVALSLQETQYF
>TRBJ2-5|TRBV2|many|TRBD2
TGTGCCAGCACCCCCAGCGGGGGGCAAGAGACCCAGTACTTC
CASTPSGGQETQYF
>TRBJ1-1|TRBV6-5|many|TRBD1
TGTGCCAGCAGTTACTCGAAGGGACAGGGGAACACTGAAGCTTTCTTT
CASSYSKGQGNTEAFF
>TRBJ1-2|TRBV20-1|many|-
TGCAGTGCTAAGGACGGGGGGAATATCTTGGGCGGCTACACCTTC
CSAKDGGNILGGYTF
>TRBJ2-7|TRBV6-1|many|TRBD1
TGTGCCAGCAGTGAAGGACGACAGGGGTTCCACGAGCAGTACTTC
CASSEGRQGFHEQYF
>TRBJ1-1|TRBV12-3/TRBV12-4|many|-
TGTGCCAGCAGGACCACCATGAACACTGAAGCTTTCTTT
CASRTTMNTEAFF
>TRBJ2-7|TRBV15|many|-
TGTGCCACCAGCAGAGATCCCACCTCCTACGAGCAGTACTTC
CATSRDPTSYEQYF
>TRBJ1-1|TRBV5-1|few|-
TGCGCCAGCAGCCGGATTGGAGCCTTTGAAGCTTTCTTT
CASSRIGAFEAFF
>TRBJ2-7|TRBV7-3|many|TRBD2
TGTGCCAGCAGCCGGGCCTCGGGGGGGTCCTACGAGCAGTACTTC
CASSRASGGSYEQYF
>TRBJ2-5|TRBV12-3/TRBV12-4|-|TRBD1
TGTGCCAGCAGTTCGGGACAGGAGTGGGGGACCCAGTACTTC
CASSSGQEWGTQYF
>TRBJ1-2|TRBV19|few|-
TGTGCCAGTAGTATTGGCCGGGGGGCGCTTGGCTACACCTTC
CASSIGRGALGYTF
>TRBJ1-1|TRBV12-3/TRBV12-4|few|-
TGTGCCAGCAGTTTTCGGGGTCGAATGAACACTGAAGCTTTCTTT
CASSFRGRMNTEAFF
>TRBJ1-2|TRBV30|few|-
TGTGCCTGGAGTCCCCTTGGAGGGACCTATGGCTACACCTTC
CAWSPLGGTYGYTF
>TRBJ2-4|TRBV2|many|-
TGTGCCAGCGACACGGTAACCAAAAACATTCAGTACTTC
CASDTVTKNIQYF
>TRBJ2-7|TRBV5-1|many|TRBD1
TGCGCCAGCAGCTTTGCCTCCTCGGACAGGATACCCTACGAGCAGTACTTC
CASSFASSDRIPYEQYF
>TRBJ1-1|TRBV6-5|-|-
TGTGCCAGCAGTTCACGGGGGATCGGAGGGACTGAAGCTTTCTTT
CASSSRGIGGTEAFF
>TRBJ2-2|TRBV2|many|-
TGTGCCACAAAAGGGGGACGGTCGAACACCGGGGAGCTGTTTTTT
CATKGGRSNTGELFF
>TRBJ1-2|TRBV5-1|many|-
TGCGCCAGCAGCTTGGGGGGACGGCGGAACTATGGCTACACCTTC
CASSLGGRRNYGYTF
>TRBJ2-7|TRBV11-2|many|-
TGTGCCAGCAGCACGACTAGTCCACCCGAGCAGTACTTC
CASSTTSPPEQYF
>TRBJ2-7|TRBV4-1|many|-
TGCGCCAGCAGCCAAGAAGAGCTAGCCTCCCACGAGCAGTACTTC
CASSQEELASHEQYF
>TRBJ2-5|TRBV28|-|-
TGTGCCAGCAGCCCACGGACAGAGGATCAAGAGACCCAGTACTTC
CASSPRTEDQETQYF
>TRBJ2-7|TRBV12-3/TRBV12-4|-|-
TGTGCCAGCAGTTTAGAGGGGACGGAGCCCTACGAGCAGTACTTC
CASSLEGTEPYEQYF
>TRBJ1-5|TRBV12-3/TRBV12-4|many|-
TGTGCCAGCAGCCTCCTCTCGGCGCCATCCGATAGCAATCAGCCCCAGCATTTT
CASSLLSAPSDSNQPQHF
>TRBJ1-2|TRBV9|once|-
TGTGCCAGCAGCGAAAGGGCTCGAGGGTACTATGGTTACACCTTC
CASSERARGYYGYTF
>TRBJ2-7|TRBV7-2|-|-
TGTGCCAGCAGCTTAGTCGGTATGGGAGCCTACGAGCAGTACTTC
CASSLVGMGAYEQYF
>TRBJ2-7|TRBV11-2|many|-
TGTGCCAGCAGCTTAGCCGCCAGGGAGCAGTACTTC
CASSLAAREQYF
>TRBJ2-5|TRBV20-1|many|TRBD2
TGCAGTGCTAGAGGCCGGACTAGCGTCAACCAAGAGACCCAGTACTTC
CSARGRTSVNQETQYF
>TRBJ1-1|TRBV29-1|many|TRBD1
TGCAGCGTTAAACCGGGACAGGGAGTATCTGAAGCTTTCTTT
CSVKPGQGVSEAFF
>TRBJ1-2|TRBV2|-|TRBD1
TGTGCCAGCAGTGCGTGGGACAGGAGGATCTATGGCTACACCTTC
CASSAWDRRIYGYTF
>TRBJ2-5|TRBV12-5|many|-
TGTGCTAGTGGTTTGTCAGAGACCCAGTACTTC
CASGLSETQYF
>TRBJ1-6|TRBV6-5|many|-
TGTGCCAGCAGTAGGGAGGACTCCGGGACGTTTGGTTCACCCCTCCACTTT
CASSREDSGTFGSPLHF
>TRBJ1-1|TRBV19|many|-
TGTGCCAGTAGTCTAGACAGCGCCACTGAAGCTTTCTTT
CASSLDSATEAFF
>TRBJ2-2|TRBV12-3/TRBV12-4|-|-
TGTGCCAGCAGGGACCCTCTGGGGGAGCTGTTTTTT
CASRDPLGELFF
>TRBJ1-1|TRBV19|once|-
TGTGCCAGTAGTATAGATGACGGAGAAAACACTGAAGCTTTCTTT
CASSIDDGENTEAFF
>TRBJ1-5|TRBV20-1|many|-
TGCAGTGCTAGACTAGTCGGACACCAAAATCAGCCCCAGCATTTT
CSARLVGHQNQPQHF
>TRBJ2-7|TRBV20-1|many|-
TGCAGTGCCATGGGAGAGCTCTCCTACGAGCAGTACTTC
CSAMGELSYEQYF